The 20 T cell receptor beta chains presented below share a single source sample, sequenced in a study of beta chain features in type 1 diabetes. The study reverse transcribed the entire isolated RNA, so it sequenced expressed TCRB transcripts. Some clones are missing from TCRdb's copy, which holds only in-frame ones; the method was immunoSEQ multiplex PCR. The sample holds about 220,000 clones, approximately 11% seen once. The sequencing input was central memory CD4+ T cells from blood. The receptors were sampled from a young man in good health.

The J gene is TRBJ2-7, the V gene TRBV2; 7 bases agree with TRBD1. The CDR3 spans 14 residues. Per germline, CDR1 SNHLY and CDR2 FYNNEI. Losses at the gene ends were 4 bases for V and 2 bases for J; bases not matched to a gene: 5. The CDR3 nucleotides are TGTGCCAGCAGTGTCTGGGACAGCCCCTACGAGCAGTACTTC. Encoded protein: CASSVWDSPYEQYF.

This CDR3 is CASSLETAGGTQYF. The CDR3 DNA sequence: TGCGCCAGCAGCTTGGAAACAGCCGGGGGAACCCAGTACTTC. V and J are TRBV5-1 and TRBJ2-5; TRBD2 is a possible D gene (6 bases). The CDR3 spans 14 residues. V lost 0 bases and J lost 8, with 14 bases in between. The germline CDR1 and CDR2 sequences are SGHRS and YFSETQ.

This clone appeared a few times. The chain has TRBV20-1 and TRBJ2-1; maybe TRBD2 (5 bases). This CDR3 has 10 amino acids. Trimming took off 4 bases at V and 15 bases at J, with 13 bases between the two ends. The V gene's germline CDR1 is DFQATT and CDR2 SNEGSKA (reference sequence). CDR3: CSAIDYSPFF. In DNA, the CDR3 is TGCAGTGCTATCGACTATAGTCCGTTCTTC.

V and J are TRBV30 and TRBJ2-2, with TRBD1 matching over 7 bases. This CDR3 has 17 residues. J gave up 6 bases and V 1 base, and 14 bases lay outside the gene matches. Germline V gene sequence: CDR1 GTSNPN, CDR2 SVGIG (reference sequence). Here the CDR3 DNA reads TGTGCCTGGAGTGGTCTGTCCAGGGGGATTGGGTCCGGGGAGCTGTTTTTT. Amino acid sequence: CAWSGLSRGIGSGELFF.

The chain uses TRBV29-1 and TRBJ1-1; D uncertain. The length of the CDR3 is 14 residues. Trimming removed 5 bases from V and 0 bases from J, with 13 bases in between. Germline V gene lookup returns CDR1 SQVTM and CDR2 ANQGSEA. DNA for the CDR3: TGCAGCGTTTCAAGGGCCGGGATGAACACTGAAGCTTTCTTT. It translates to CSVSRAGMNTEAFF.

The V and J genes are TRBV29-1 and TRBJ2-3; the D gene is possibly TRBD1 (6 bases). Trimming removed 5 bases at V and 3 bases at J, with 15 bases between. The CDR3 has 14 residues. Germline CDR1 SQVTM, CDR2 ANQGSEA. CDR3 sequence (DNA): TGCAGCGTTAACAGGGATGGGGGAACAGATACGCAGTATTTT. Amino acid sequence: CSVNRDGGTDTQYF.

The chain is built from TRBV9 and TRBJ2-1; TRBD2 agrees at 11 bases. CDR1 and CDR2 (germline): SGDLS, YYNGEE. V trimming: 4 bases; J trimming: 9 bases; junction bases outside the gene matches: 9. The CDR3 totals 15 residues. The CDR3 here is CASSRETSGISEQFF. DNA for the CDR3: TGTGCCAGCAGCAGGGAGACTAGCGGGATAAGTGAGCAGTTCTTC. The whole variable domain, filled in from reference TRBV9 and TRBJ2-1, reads DSGVTQTPKHLITATGQRVTLRCSPRSGDLSVYWYQQSLDQGLQFLIQYYNGEERAKGNILERFSAQQFPDLHSELNLSSLELGDSALYFCASSRETSGISEQFFGPGTRLTVL.

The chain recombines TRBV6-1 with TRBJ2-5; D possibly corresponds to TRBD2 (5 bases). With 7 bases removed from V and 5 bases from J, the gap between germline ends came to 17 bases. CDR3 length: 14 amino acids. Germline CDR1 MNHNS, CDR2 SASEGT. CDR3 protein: CASNPMAGGETQYF. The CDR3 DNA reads TGTGCCAGCAATCCGATGGCGGGCGGGGAGACCCAGTACTTC.

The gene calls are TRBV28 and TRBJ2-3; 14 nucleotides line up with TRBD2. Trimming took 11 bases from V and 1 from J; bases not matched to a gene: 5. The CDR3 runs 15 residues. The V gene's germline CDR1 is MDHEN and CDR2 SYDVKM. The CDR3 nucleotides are TGTGCCGGGACTAGCGGGAGTCTGGGCACAGATACGCAGTATTTT. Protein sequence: CAGTSGSLGTDTQYF. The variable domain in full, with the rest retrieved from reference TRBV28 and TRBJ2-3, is DVKVTQSSRYLVKRTGEKVFLECVQDMDHENMFWYRQDPGLGLRLIYFSYDVKMKEKGDIPEGYSVSREKKERFSLILESASTNQTSMYLCAGTSGSLGTDTQYFGPGTRLTVL.

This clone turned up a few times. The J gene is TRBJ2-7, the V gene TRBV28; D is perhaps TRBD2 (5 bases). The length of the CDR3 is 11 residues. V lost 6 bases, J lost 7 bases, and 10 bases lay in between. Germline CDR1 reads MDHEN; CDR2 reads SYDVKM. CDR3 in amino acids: CASRRLQEQYF. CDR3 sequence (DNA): TGTGCCAGCAGACGACTACAGGAGCAGTACTTC.

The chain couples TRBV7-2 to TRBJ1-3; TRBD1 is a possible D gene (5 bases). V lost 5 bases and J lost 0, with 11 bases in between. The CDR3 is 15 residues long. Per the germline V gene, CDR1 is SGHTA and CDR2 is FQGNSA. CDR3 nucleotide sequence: TGTGCCAGCAGCATTGCGCAGGGCTCTGGAAACACCATATATTTT. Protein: CASSIAQGSGNTIYF.

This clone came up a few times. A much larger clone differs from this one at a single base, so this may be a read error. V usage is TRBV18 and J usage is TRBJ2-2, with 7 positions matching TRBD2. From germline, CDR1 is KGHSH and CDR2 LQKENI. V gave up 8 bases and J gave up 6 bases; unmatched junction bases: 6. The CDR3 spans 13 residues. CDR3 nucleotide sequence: TGTGCCAGCGCTCTCAGCGGGGCCGGGGAGCTGTTTTTT. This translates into CASALSGAGELFF. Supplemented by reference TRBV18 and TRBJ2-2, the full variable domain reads NAGVMQNPRHLVRRRGQEARLRCSPMKGHSHVYWYRQLPEEGLKFMVYLQKENIIDESGMPKERFSAEFPKEGPSILRIQQVVRGDSAAYFCASALSGAGELFFGEGSRLTVL.

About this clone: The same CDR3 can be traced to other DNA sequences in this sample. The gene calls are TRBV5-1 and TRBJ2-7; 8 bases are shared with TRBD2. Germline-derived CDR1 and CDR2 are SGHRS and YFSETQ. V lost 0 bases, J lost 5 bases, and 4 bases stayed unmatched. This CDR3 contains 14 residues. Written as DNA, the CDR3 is TGCGCCAGCAGCTTGGTAGCGGGAAGCCACGAGCAGTACTTC. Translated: CASSLVAGSHEQYF.

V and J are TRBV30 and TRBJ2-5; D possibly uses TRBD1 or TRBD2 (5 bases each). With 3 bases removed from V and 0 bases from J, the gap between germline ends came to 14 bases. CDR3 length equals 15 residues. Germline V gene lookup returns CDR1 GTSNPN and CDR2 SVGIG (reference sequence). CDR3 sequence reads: CAWRGDWEYQETQYF. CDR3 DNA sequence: TGTGCCTGGAGGGGGGATTGGGAGTACCAAGAGACCCAGTACTTC.

CDR3 sequence reads: CASSLQGSYNEQFF. CDR3 coding DNA: TGCGCCAGCAGCTTGCAGGGCTCCTACAATGAGCAGTTCTTC. The chain uses TRBV5-1 and TRBJ2-1; D perhaps matches TRBD1 (5 bases). The CDR3 extends over 14 amino acids. Germline V gene sequence: CDR1 SGHRS, CDR2 YFSETQ. V lost 1 base, J lost 0 bases, and 5 bases lay in between.

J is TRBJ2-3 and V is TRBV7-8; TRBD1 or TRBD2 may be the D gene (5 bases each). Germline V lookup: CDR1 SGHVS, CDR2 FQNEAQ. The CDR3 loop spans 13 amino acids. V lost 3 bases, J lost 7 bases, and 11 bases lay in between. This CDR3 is CASSFGTGNTQYF. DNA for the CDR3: TGTGCCAGCAGCTTTGGGACCGGAAATACGCAGTATTTT.

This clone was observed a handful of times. The CDR3 protein is CASRGLYEQYF. The CDR3, as DNA: TGCGCCAGCCGGGGGCTCTACGAGCAGTACTTC. The chain combines TRBV5-1 with TRBJ2-5, with D perhaps matching TRBD1 or TRBD2 (6 bases each). TRBJ2-7 matches the DNA end more closely, so the J call is doubtful. Germline V lookup: CDR1 SGHRS, CDR2 YFSETQ. The CDR3 is 11 residues long.

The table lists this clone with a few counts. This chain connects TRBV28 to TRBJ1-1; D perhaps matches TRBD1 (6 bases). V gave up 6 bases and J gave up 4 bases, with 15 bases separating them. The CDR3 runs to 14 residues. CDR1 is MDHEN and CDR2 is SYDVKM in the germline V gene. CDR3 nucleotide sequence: TGTGCCAGCAGAATATATCGAGGGGGCACTGAAGCTTTCTTT. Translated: CASRIYRGGTEAFF.

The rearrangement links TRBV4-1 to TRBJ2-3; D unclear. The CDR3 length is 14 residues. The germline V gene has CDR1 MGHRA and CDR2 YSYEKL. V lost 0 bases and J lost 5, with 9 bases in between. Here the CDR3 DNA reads TGCGCCAGCAGCCAAGAAAACTTGGGAGATACGCAGTATTTT. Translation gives CASSQENLGDTQYF.

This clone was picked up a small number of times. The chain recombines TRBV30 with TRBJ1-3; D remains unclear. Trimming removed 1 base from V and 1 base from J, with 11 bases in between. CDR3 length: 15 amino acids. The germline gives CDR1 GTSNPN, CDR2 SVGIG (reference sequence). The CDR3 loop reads CAWSDEQPSGNTIYF. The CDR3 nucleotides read TGTGCCTGGAGTGACGAACAGCCTTCTGGAAACACCATATATTTT.